The rows below give T cell receptor beta chains drawn from one sample of a study of blood T cell repertoires in COVID-19. Here immunoSEQ multiplex PCR was the method, and the copy in TCRdb shows in-frame clones only, minus some. The data hold 35,000 or so clones, with more than 80% observed a single time. The sequenced sample was peripheral blood. The receptors come from a woman between 65 and 79 years old with acute or convalescent COVID-19. Both conserved end residues are part of each CDR3. Fields, in order: V gene, D gene, J gene, clone size, CDR3 DNA, CDR3 protein. The D gene is left open where the match is weak. Clone size is given for some rows only: seen once, a few or many times, or a class if the clone is expanded.

v_gene: TRBV27
d_gene: TRBD2
j_gene: TRBJ2-7
abundance: .
CDR3nt: TGTGCCAGCAGTCCTAGCGGATTATACGAGCAGTACTTC
CDR3aa: CASSPSGLYEQYF

v_gene: TRBV7-2
d_gene: TRBD2
j_gene: TRBJ2-3
abundance: .
CDR3nt: TGTGCCAGCAGCTTAGCTAGCGGGGCAGATACGCAGTATTTT
CDR3aa: CASSLASGADTQYF

v_gene: TRBV3-1/TRBV3-2
d_gene: TRBD1
j_gene: TRBJ2-7
abundance: .
CDR3nt: TGTGCCAGCAGCCAATTCCGACAGGGGGCCTACGAGCAGTACTTC
CDR3aa: CASSQFRQGAYEQYF

v_gene: TRBV24-1
d_gene: TRBD2
j_gene: TRBJ2-5
abundance: .
CDR3nt: TGTGCCACCAGTGATTTTACGAGCGGGAGTCGAGAGACCCAGTACTTC
CDR3aa: CATSDFTSGSRETQYF

v_gene: TRBV7-2
d_gene: .
j_gene: TRBJ2-7
abundance: .
CDR3nt: TGTGCCAGCAGCCTATTTAAGATAAACGAGCAGTACTTC
CDR3aa: CASSLFKINEQYF

v_gene: TRBV11-2
d_gene: TRBD2
j_gene: TRBJ2-3
abundance: .
CDR3nt: TGTGCCAGCAGCTTAGGGACTAGCGGGGGGGCTTTTTCAGATACGCAGTATTTT
CDR3aa: CASSLGTSGGAFSDTQYF

v_gene: TRBV11-3
d_gene: TRBD1
j_gene: TRBJ1-2
abundance: .
CDR3nt: TGTGCCAGCAGCTCTACAGGGGGCTATGGCTACACCTTC
CDR3aa: CASSSTGGYGYTF

v_gene: TRBV6-5
d_gene: .
j_gene: TRBJ2-3
abundance: .
CDR3nt: TGTGCCAGCAGAACAAGACTTCTGACAGATACGCAGTATTTT
CDR3aa: CASRTRLLTDTQYF

v_gene: TRBV12-3/TRBV12-4
d_gene: .
j_gene: TRBJ2-7
abundance: .
CDR3nt: TGTGCCAGCAGTTTTAGGGGATCCTACGAGCAGTACTTC
CDR3aa: CASSFRGSYEQYF

v_gene: TRBV27
d_gene: .
j_gene: TRBJ2-1
abundance: .
CDR3nt: TGTGCCAGCAGTTCCCTCAGGGGACGGGACAATGAGCAGTTCTTC
CDR3aa: CASSSLRGRDNEQFF

v_gene: TRBV7-9
d_gene: .
j_gene: TRBJ2-2
abundance: .
CDR3nt: TGTGCCAGCAGCCTCCTACTAGGATCGAACACCGGGGAGCTGTTTTTT
CDR3aa: CASSLLLGSNTGELFF

v_gene: TRBV7-9
d_gene: TRBD1
j_gene: TRBJ1-4
abundance: few
CDR3nt: TGTGCCAGCAGCCTATTAACAGGGGGGGAAAAACTGTTTTTT
CDR3aa: CASSLLTGGEKLFF

v_gene: TRBV6-2/TRBV6-3
d_gene: TRBD1
j_gene: TRBJ1-5
abundance: few
CDR3nt: TGTGCCAGCAGCCCTAGGGGACAGGAGGGCCCCCAGCATTTT
CDR3aa: CASSPRGQEGPQHF

v_gene: TRBV27
d_gene: .
j_gene: TRBJ2-7
abundance: .
CDR3nt: TGTGCCAGCAGTTTAGCGACAGCTCAAAACTACGAGCAGTACTTC
CDR3aa: CASSLATAQNYEQYF

v_gene: TRBV5-6
d_gene: .
j_gene: TRBJ2-7
abundance: .
CDR3nt: TGTGCCAGCAGCCGTCAACGTAGCTCCTACGAGCAGTACTTC
CDR3aa: CASSRQRSSYEQYF

v_gene: TRBV5-1
d_gene: TRBD1
j_gene: TRBJ2-6
abundance: .
CDR3nt: TGCGCCAGCAGCTTGGAGAACAGGGGGCAGTCTGGGGCCAACGTCCTGACTTTC
CDR3aa: CASSLENRGQSGANVLTF